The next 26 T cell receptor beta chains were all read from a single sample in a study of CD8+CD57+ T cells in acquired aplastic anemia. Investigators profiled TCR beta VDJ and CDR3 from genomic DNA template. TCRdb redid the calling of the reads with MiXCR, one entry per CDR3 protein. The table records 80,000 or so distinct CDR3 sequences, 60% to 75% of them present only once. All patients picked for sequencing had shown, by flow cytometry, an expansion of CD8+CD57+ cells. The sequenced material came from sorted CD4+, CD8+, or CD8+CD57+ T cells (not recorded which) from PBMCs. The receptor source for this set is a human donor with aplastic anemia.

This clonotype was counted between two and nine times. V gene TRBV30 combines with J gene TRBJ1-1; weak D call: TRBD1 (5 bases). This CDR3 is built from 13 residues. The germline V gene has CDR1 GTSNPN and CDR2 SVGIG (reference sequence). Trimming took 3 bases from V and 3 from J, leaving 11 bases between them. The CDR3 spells CAWRAGSHTEAFF. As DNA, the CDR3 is TGTGCCTGGAGGGCAGGGTCGCACACTGAAGCTTTCTTT.

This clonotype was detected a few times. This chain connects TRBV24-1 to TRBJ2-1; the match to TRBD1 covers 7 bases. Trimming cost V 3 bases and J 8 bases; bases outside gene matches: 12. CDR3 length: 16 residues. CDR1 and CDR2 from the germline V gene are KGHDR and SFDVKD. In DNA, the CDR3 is TGTGCCACCAGTGATCCAAGGAATAGGGGGCCCTATGAGCAGTTCTTC. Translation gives CATSDPRNRGPYEQFF.

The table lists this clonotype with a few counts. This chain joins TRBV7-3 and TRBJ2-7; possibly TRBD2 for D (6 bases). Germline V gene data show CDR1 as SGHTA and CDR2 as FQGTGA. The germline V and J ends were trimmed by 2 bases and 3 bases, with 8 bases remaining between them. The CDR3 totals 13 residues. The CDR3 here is CASSLAGNYEQYF. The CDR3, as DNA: TGTGCCAGCAGCTTAGCGGGAAACTACGAGCAGTACTTC. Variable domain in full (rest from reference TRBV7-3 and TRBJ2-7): GAGVSQTPSNKVTEKGKYVELRCDPISGHTALYWYRQSLGQGPEFLIYFQGTGAADDSGLPNDRFFAVRPEGSVSTLKIQRTERGDSAVYLCASSLAGNYEQYFGPGTRLTVT.

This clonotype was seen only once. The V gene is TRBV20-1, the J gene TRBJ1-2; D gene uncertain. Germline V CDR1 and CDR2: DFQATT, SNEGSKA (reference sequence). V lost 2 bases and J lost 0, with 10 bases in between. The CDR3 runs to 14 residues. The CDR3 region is CSARNVQTNYGYTF. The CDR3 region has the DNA TGCAGTGCTAGAAACGTCCAGACTAACTATGGCTACACCTTC.

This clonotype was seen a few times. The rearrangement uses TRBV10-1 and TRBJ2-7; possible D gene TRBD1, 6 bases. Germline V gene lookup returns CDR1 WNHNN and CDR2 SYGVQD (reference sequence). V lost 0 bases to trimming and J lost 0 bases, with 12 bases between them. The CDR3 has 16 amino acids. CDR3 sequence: CASSESAGDSSYEQYF. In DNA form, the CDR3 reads TGCGCCAGCAGTGAGTCGGCAGGGGATAGCTCCTACGAGCAGTACTTC.

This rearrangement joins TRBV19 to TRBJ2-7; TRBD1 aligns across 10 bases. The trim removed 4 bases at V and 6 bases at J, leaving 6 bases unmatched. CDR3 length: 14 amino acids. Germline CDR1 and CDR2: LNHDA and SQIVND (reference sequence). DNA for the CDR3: TGTGCCAGTAGTAACAAATGGACAGGGGGCGAGCAGTACTTC. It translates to CASSNKWTGGEQYF.

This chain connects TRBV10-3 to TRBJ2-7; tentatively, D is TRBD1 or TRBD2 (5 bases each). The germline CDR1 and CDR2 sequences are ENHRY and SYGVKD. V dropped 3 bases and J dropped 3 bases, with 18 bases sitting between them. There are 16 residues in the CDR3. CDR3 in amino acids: CAISDSTLGVHYEQYF. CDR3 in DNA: TGTGCCATCAGTGATTCTACCCTGGGGGTGCACTACGAGCAGTACTTC.

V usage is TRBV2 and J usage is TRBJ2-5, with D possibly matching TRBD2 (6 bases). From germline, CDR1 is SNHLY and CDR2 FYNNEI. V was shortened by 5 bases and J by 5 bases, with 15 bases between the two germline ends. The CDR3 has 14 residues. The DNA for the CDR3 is TGTGCCAGCAGTAAAACTAGCCTGGTGGAGACCCAGTACTTC. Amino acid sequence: CASSKTSLVETQYF.

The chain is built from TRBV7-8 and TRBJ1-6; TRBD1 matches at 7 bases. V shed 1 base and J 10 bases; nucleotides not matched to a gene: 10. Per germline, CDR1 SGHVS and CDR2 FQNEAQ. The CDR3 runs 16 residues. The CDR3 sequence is CASSLVKGAPYSPLHF. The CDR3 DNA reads TGTGCCAGCAGCTTAGTGAAGGGGGCCCCTTACTCACCCCTCCACTTT. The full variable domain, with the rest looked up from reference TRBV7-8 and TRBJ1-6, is GAGVSQSPRYKVAKRGQDVALRCDPISGHVSLFWYQQALGQGPEFLTYFQNEAQLDKSGLPSDRFFAERPEGSVSTLKIQRTQQEDSAVYLCASSLVKGAPYSPLHFGNGTRLTVT.

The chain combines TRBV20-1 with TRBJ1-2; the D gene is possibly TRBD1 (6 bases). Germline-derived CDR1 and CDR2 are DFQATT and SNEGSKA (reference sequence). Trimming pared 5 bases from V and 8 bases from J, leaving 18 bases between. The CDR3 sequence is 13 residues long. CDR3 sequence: CSALTGFRVGYTF. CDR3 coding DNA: TGCAGTGCTCTCACAGGGTTTCGAGTAGGCTACACCTTC.

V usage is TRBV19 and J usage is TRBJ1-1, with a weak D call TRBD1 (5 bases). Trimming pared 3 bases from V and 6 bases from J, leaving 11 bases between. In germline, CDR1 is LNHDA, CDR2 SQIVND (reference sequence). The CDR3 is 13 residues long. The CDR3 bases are TGTGCCAGTAGTATCGGGGGAGGCGCTGAAGCTTTCTTT. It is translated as CASSIGGGAEAFF.

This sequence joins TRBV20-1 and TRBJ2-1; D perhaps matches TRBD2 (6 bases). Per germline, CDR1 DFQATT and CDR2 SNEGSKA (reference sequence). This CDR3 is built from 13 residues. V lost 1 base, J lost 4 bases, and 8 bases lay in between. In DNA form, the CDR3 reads TGCAGTGCTAGAGTCGGGGGATACAATGAGCAGTTCTTC. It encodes CSARVGGYNEQFF.

CDR3: CASSPQGGTPSYEQYF. CDR3 coding DNA: TGTGCCAGCAGCCCGCAAGGGGGGACTCCCTCCTACGAGCAGTACTTC. The chain combines TRBV4-2 with TRBJ2-7; either TRBD1 or TRBD2 may fit D (6 bases each). The germline V gene has CDR1 LGHNA and CDR2 YNFKEQ. The CDR3 runs 16 residues. V shed 4 bases and J shed 0 bases, with 16 bases lying between them.

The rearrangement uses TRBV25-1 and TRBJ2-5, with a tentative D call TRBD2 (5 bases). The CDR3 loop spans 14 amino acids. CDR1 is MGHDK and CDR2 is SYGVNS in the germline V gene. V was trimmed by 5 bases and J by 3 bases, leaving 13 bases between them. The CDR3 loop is CASSLLSGEETQYF. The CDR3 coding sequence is TGTGCCAGCAGTTTACTCAGCGGCGAAGAGACCCAGTACTTC. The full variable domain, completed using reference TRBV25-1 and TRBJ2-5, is EADIYQTPRYLVIGTGKKITLECSQTMGHDKMYWYQQDPGMELHLIHYSYGVNSTEKGDLSSESTVSRIRTEHFPLTLESARPSHTSQYLCASSLLSGEETQYFGPGTRLLVL.

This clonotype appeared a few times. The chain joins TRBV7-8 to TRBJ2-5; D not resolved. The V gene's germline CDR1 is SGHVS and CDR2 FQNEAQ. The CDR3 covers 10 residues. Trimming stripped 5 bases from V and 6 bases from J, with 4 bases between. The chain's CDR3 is CASSGKTQYF. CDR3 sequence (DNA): TGTGCCAGCAGCGGGAAGACCCAGTACTTC. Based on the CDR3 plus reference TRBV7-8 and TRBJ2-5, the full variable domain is GAGVSQSPRYKVAKRGQDVALRCDPISGHVSLFWYQQALGQGPEFLTYFQNEAQLDKSGLPSDRFFAERPEGSVSTLKIQRTQQEDSAVYLCASSGKTQYFGPGTRLLVL.

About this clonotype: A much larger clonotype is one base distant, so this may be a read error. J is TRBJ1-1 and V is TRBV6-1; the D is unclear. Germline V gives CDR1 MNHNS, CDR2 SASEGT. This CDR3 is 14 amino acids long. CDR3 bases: TGTGCCAGCATCCAGTCGCTGATGAACGCTGAAGCTTTCTTT. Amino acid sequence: CASIQSLMNAEAFF.

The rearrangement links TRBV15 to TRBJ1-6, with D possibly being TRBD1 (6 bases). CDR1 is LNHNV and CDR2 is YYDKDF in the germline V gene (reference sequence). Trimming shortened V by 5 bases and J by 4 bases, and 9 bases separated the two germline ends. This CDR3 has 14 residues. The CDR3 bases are TGTGCCACCAGCGTCCAGGGGTATAATTCACCCCTCCACTTT. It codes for CATSVQGYNSPLHF.

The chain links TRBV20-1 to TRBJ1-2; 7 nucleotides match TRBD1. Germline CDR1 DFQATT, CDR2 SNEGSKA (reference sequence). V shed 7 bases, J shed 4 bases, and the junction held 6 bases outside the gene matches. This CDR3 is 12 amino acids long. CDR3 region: CSGIGQVYGYTF. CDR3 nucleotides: TGCAGTGGCATCGGACAGGTCTATGGCTACACCTTC.

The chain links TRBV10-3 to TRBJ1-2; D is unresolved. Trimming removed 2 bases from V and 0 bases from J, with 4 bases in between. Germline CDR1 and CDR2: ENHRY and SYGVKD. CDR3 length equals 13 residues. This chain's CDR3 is CAISETSNYGYTF. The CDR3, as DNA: TGTGCCATCAGTGAGACATCTAACTATGGCTACACCTTC.

For the CDR3, the DNA is TGTGCCAGCAGCTTAGGGGGGAGCGGGAGAAACACAGATACGCAGTATTTT. Translation: CASSLGGSGRNTDTQYF. J is TRBJ2-3 and V is TRBV13; the match to TRBD2 covers 8 bases. Germline loops: CDR1 PRHDT, CDR2 FYEKMQ (reference sequence). This CDR3 has 17 amino acids. Unmatched junction bases numbered 7, after V lost 0 bases and J lost 2 bases.

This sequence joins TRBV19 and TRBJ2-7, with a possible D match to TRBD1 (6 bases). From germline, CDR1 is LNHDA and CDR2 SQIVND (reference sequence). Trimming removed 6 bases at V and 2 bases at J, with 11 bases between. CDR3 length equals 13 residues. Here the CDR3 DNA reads TGTGCCAGTAGCACCAGGGGTACCTACGAGCAGTACTTC. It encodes CASSTRGTYEQYF.

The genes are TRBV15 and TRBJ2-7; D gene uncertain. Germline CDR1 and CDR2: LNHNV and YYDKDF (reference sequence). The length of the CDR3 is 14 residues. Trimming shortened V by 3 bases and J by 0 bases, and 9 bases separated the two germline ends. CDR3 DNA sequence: TGTGCCACCAGCAGCGCGCTGAGCTCCTACGAGCAGTACTTC. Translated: CATSSALSSYEQYF.

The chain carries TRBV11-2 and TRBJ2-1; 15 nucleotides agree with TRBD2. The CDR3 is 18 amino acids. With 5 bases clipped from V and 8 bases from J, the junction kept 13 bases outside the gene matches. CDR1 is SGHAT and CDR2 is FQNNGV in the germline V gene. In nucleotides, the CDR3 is TGTGCCAGCAGCCCGCCCGGGACTAGCGGGAGGCCGAAGGATGAGCAGTTCTTC. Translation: CASSPPGTSGRPKDEQFF.

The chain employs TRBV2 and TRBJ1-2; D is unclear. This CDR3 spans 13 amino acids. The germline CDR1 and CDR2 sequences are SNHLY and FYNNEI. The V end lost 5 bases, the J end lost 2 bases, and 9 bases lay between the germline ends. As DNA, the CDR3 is TGTGCCAGCAGTCTGGATAGGAACTATGGCTACACCTTC. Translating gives CASSLDRNYGYTF.

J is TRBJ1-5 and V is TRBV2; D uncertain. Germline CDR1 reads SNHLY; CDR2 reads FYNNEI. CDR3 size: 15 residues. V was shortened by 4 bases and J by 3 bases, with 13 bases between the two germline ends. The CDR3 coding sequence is TGTGCCAGCAGTGCCCCCAGTTCAAACAATCAGCCCCAGCATTTT. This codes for CASSAPSSNNQPQHF.

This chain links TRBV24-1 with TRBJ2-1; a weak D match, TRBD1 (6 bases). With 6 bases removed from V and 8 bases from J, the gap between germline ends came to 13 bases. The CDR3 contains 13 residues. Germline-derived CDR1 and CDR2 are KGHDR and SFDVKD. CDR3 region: CATSPTGSDEQFF. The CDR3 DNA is TGTGCCACCAGTCCTACAGGGTCCGATGAGCAGTTCTTC.